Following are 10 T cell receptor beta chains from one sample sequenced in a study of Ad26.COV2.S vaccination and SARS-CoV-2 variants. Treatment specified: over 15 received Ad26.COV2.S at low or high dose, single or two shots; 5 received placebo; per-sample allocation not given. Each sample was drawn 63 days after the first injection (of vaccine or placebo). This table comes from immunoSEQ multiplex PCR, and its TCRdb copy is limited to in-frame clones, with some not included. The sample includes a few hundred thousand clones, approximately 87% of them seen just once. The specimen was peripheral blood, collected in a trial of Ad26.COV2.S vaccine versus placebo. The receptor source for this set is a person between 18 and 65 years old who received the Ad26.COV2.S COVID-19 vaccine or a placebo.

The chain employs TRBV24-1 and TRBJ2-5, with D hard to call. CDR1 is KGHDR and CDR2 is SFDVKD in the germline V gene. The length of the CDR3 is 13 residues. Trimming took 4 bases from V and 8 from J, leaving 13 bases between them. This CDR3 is CATSDSRTVTQYF. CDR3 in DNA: TGTGCCACCAGTGACTCCCGGACGGTCACCCAGTACTTC.

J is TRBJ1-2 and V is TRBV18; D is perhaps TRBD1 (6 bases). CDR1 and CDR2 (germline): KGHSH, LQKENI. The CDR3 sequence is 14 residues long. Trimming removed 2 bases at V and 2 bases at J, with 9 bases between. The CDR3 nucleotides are TGTGCCAGCTCACCAACAGGGATGAACTATGGCTACACCTTC. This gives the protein CASSPTGMNYGYTF.

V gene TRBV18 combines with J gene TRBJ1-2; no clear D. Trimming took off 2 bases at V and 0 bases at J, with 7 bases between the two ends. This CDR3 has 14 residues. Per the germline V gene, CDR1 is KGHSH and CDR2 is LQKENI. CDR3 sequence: CASSPDQTNYGYTF. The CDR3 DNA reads TGTGCCAGCTCACCAGACCAGACTAACTATGGCTACACCTTC.

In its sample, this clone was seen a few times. The DNA of the CDR3 is TGTGCCAGCAGCCCCGGACTAGTCATGAGCTCCTACAATGAGCAGTTCTTC. As protein: CASSPGLVMSSYNEQFF. The rearrangement joins TRBV7-3 to TRBJ2-1, with TRBD2 matching over 7 bases. Trimming at V came to 5 bases and at J to 0 bases, leaving 10 bases not matched to a gene. The CDR3 is 17 residues long. Germline CDR1 reads SGHTA; CDR2 reads FQGTGA. The whole variable domain, filled in from reference TRBV7-3 and TRBJ2-1, reads GAGVSQTPSNKVTEKGKYVELRCDPISGHTALYWYRQSLGQGPEFLIYFQGTGAADDSGLPNDRFFAVRPEGSVSTLKIQRTERGDSAVYLCASSPGLVMSSYNEQFFGPGTRLTVL.

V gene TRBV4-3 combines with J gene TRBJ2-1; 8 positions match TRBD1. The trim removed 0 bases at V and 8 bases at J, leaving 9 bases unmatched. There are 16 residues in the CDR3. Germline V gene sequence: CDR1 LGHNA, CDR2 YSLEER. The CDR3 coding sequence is TGCGCCAGCAGCCAAGATCTGGCAGGGGGCTGGGATGAGCAGTTCTTC. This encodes CASSQDLAGGWDEQFF.

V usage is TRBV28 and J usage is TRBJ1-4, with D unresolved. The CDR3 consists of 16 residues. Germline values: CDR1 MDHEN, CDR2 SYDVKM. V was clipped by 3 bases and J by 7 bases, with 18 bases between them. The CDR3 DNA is TGTGCCAGCAGTTTGCCTGACGCCGGGAGCGGTGAAAAACTGTTTTTT. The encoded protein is CASSLPDAGSGEKLFF.

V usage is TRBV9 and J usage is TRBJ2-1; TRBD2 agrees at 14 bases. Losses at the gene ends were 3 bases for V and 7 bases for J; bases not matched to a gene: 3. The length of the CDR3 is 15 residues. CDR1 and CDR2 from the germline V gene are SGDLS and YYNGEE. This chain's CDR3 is CASSAGTSGGNEQFF. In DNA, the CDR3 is TGTGCCAGCAGCGCCGGGACTAGCGGGGGAAATGAGCAGTTCTTC.

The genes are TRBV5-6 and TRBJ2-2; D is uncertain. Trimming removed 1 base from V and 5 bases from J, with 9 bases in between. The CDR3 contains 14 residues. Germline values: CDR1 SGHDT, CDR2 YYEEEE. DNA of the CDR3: TGTGCCAGCAGCTTGTTGGAATCGACCGGGGAGCTGTTTTTT. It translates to CASSLLESTGELFF.

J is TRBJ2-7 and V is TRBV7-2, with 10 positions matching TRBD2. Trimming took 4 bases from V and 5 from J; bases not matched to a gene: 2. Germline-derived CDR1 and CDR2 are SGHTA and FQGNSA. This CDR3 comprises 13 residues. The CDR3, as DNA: TGTGCCAGCAGCTCGCTAGCGGGGGACGAGCAGTACTTC. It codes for CASSSLAGDEQYF.

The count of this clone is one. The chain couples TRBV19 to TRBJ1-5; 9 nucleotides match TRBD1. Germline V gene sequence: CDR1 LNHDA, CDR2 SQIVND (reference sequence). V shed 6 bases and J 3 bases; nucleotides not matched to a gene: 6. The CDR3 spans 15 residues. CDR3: CASSVDRGDNQPQHF. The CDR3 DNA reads TGTGCCAGTAGCGTGGACAGGGGTGACAATCAGCCCCAGCATTTT.